This T cell receptor (beta chain) was identified during a study of shared clonotypes between healthy human individuals. Naive CD8 cells lacked CD45RO, underwent positive selection for CCR7 and left out terminally differentiated effector memory CD45RA+ cells. Researchers ran the assay at a deep level. Genomic DNA of every subset was divided equally among multiple immunoSEQ plates. Produced via immunoSEQ multiplex PCR; TCRdb's table is partial and in-frame only. The sample shows about 2 million clones, about 95% of them seen only once. The V end was cut by 2 bases, the J end by 4 bases, with 14 bases between. The germline V gene encodes CDR1 MNHNY and CDR2 SVGAGI (reference sequence). This CDR3 comprises 15 residues.

The sequenced sample was naive CD8+ T cells sorted from blood. This TCR was recovered from a young man in good health. The V gene is TRBV6-6, the J gene TRBJ1-2; D is perhaps TRBD1 (5 bases). CDR3 sequence (DNA): TGTGCCAGCAGTTACGGGGCAGCCGATCTCTATGGCTACACCTTC. Translating it yields CASSYGAADLYGYTF.